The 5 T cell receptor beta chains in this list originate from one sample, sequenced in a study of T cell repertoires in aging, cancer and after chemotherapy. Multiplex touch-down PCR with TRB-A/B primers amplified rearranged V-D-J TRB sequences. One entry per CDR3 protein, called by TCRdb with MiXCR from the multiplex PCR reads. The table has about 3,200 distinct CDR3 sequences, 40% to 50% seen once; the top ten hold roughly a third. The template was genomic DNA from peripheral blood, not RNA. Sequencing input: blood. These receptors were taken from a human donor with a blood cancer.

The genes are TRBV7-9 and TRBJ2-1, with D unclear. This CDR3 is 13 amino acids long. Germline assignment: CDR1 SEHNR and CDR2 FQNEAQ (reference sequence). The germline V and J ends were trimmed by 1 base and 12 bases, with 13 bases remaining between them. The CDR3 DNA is TGTGCCAGCAGCTTAGGTGATGGGGTCGGGCAGTTCTTC. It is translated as CASSLGDGVGQFF.

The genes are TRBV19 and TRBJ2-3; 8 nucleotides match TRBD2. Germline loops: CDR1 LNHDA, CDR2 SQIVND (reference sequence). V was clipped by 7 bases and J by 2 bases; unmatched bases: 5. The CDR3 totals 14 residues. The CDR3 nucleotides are TGTGCCAGTAAAAAAGCGGGGGACACAGATACGCAGTATTTT. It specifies CASKKAGDTDTQYF.

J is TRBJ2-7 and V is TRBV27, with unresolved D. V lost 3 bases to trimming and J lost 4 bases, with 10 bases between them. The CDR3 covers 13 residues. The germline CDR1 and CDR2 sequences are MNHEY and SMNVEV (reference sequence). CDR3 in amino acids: CASSFSTNYEQYF. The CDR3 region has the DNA TGTGCCAGCAGTTTTTCTACGAATTACGAGCAGTACTTC.

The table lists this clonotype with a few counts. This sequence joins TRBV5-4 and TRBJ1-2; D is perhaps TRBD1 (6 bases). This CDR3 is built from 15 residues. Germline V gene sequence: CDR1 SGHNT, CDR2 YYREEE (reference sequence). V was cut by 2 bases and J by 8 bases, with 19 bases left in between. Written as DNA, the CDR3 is TGTGCCAGCAGCTTTTTGGACAGAACTACGGGGGGCTACACCTTC. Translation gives CASSFLDRTTGGYTF.

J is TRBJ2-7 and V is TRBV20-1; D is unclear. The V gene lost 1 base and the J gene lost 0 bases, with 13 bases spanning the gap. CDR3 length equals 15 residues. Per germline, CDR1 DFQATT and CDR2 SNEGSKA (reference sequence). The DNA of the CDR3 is TGCAGTGCTAGAGCGGGCTATCTCAGCTCCTACGAGCAGTACTTC. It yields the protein CSARAGYLSSYEQYF.